One sample yielded the 25 T cell receptor beta chains listed below, sequenced in a study of T cells after yellow fever vaccination (dated by TCRdb to the late 2010s). This sample's treatment or condition label indicates: live attenuated yellow fever vaccine strain. Receptor amplification or capture employed 5' RACE. Instrument on record: Illumina HiSeq 2500. The public sequencing data were trimmed at Q25 with fastp and processed into clonotypes with MiXCR by TCRdb, which kept only in-frame beta chains. Rows are combined by CDR3 protein, so each entry shows the most common genes and DNA. The sample has 300,000 to 350,000 distinct CDR3 sequences on record, 7% to 10% of them singletons. The ten largest account for approximately 15% of the sample. The material was PBMCs, obtained more than 35 days after the first yellow fever vaccination. The receptor set was obtained from a man aged 18 to 29 who received the YFV17D yellow fever vaccine.

This clonotype was counted between two and nine times. The chain uses TRBV4-2 and TRBJ2-1; TRBD2 matches 9 bases. The V gene end was trimmed by 1 base and the J gene end by 3 bases; junction bases not matched to a gene: 22. This CDR3 is 22 amino acids long. CDR1 LGHNA and CDR2 YNFKEQ come from the germline V gene. In nucleotides, the CDR3 is TGTGCCAGCAGCCAAGGGGGGAGGATGACTGGCGGGGGGGCCGCGGTCTACAATGAGCAGTTCTTC. Translation gives CASSQGGRMTGGGAAVYNEQFF.

There are a few counts of this clonotype. The chain recombines TRBV16 with TRBJ1-1; TRBD1 is a possible D gene (6 bases). The length of the CDR3 is 14 residues. CDR1 KGHSY and CDR2 FQNENV come from the germline V gene. Trimming cost V 4 bases and J 6 bases, with 15 bases left between them. CDR3 sequence: CASSLGTGRAEAFF. The CDR3 DNA reads as TGTGCCAGCAGCCTTGGAACAGGGAGGGCTGAAGCTTTCTTT.

This clonotype was observed a handful of times. The CDR3, as DNA: TGCAGCGTTGAAGATCTGGAGGGGGCAGATACGCAGTATTTT. Its protein is CSVEDLEGADTQYF. The V and J genes are TRBV29-1 and TRBJ2-3; D might be TRBD1 or TRBD2, each matching 6 bases. This CDR3 is 14 amino acids long. V was trimmed by 0 bases and J by 4 bases, leaving 11 bases between them. CDR1 and CDR2 (germline): SQVTM, ANQGSEA.

The rearrangement uses TRBV7-9 and TRBJ2-3; 7 bases line up with TRBD1. CDR3 length: 16 residues. V lost 3 bases, J lost 0 bases, and 6 bases stayed unmatched. In germline, CDR1 is SEHNR, CDR2 FQNEAQ (reference sequence). The CDR3: CASSFRDRSSTDTQYF. The CDR3 bases are TGTGCCAGCAGCTTCCGGGACAGATCTAGCACAGATACGCAGTATTTT.

To note about this clonotype: A much larger clone is a single base away; this may be a read error. The genes are TRBV20-1 and TRBJ2-7; 9 bases fit TRBD1. Germline V gene sequence: CDR1 DFQATT, CDR2 SNEGSKA (reference sequence). V lost 6 bases and J lost 5; bases outside the gene matches: 8. CDR3 length: 13 residues. DNA of the CDR3: TGCAGTGCAACACGGACAGGGGAGCACGAGCAGTACGTC. It yields the protein CSATRTGEHEQYV.

The V call is TRBV7-9, the J call TRBJ2-3; D remains ambiguous. Per the germline V gene, CDR1 is SEHNR and CDR2 is FQNEAQ (reference sequence). Trimming took 5 bases from V and 4 from J, leaving 13 bases between them. The CDR3 spans 14 residues. This CDR3 is CASSLSSVADTQYF. The CDR3 DNA reads TGTGCCAGCAGCCTTTCCTCGGTCGCAGATACGCAGTATTTT.

In regard to this clonotype: At one of its ends the junction is not consistent with the germline gene, which may arise from a read error. This chain connects TRBV20-1 to TRBJ1-4; 8 bases match TRBD1. Germline CDR1 DFQATT, CDR2 SNEGSKA (reference sequence). The CDR3 loop spans 15 amino acids. CDR3 sequence (DNA): TGCTGTGCTAGAGATCCCAAGCAGGGGGCTGAAAAACTGTTTTTT. The encoded protein is CCARDPKQGAEKLFF.

This clonotype was picked up many times. The V gene is TRBV3-1, the J gene TRBJ2-2; tentative D call: TRBD2 (5 bases). Trimming took off 6 bases at V and 3 bases at J, with 11 bases between the two ends. Looked up from germline, CDR1 is LGHDT and CDR2 is YNNKEL (reference sequence). The length of the CDR3 is 14 residues. This CDR3 is CASSLGLYTGELFF. CDR3 bases: TGTGCCAGCAGTCTCGGACTCTACACCGGGGAGCTGTTTTTT.

The chain combines TRBV15 with TRBJ2-3; D is ambiguous. The CDR3 is made up of 12 amino acids. Trimming left V 2 bases short and J 5 bases short, with 5 bases between. From germline, CDR1 is LNHNV and CDR2 YYDKDF (reference sequence). This CDR3 is CATSRQEDTQYF. The CDR3 region has the DNA TGTGCCACCAGCAGACAAGAAGATACGCAGTATTTT.

This clonotype came up many times. The chain is built from TRBV7-2 and TRBJ2-7, with no clear D. The germline V gene encodes CDR1 SGHTA and CDR2 FQGNSA. CDR3 length equals 14 residues. The V gene lost 5 bases and the J gene lost 5 bases, with 16 bases spanning the gap. The CDR3 region has the DNA TGTGCCAGCAGCAATATCGCCTCGACGGACGAGCAGTACGTC. Amino acid sequence: CASSNIASTDEQYV.

The chain combines TRBV2 with TRBJ1-2; D call uncertain. This CDR3 has 12 residues. Germline CDR1 SNHLY, CDR2 FYNNEI. Trimming pared 8 bases from V and 1 base from J, leaving 8 bases between. In DNA form, the CDR3 reads TGTGCCAGCCATCCGAGTAACTATGGCTACACCTTC. This translates into CASHPSNYGYTF.

The chain combines TRBV15 with TRBJ1-3; D may be TRBD1 (5 bases). Germline V gene data show CDR1 as LNHNV and CDR2 as YYDKDF (reference sequence). With 6 bases removed from V and 1 base from J, the gap between germline ends came to 10 bases. The CDR3 consists of 14 residues. The CDR3, as DNA: TGTGCCACCAGATCTGACAGATCTGGAAACACCATATATTTT. It encodes CATRSDRSGNTIYF. Drawing the rest from reference TRBV15 and TRBJ1-3, the complete variable domain is DAMVIQNPRYQVTQFGKPVTLSCSQTLNHNVMYWYQQKSSQAPKLLFHYYDKDFNNEADTPDNFQSRRPNTSFCFLDIRSPGLGDTAMYLCATRSDRSGNTIYFGEGSWLTVV.

The rearrangement uses TRBV2 and TRBJ2-1; 9 bases agree with TRBD1. The V gene end was trimmed by 6 bases and the J gene end by 10 bases; junction bases not matched to a gene: 4. The germline V gene has CDR1 SNHLY and CDR2 FYNNEI. This CDR3 is 12 amino acids long. The CDR3, as DNA: TGTGCCAGCAGGGACAGGGGTTGGGAGCAGTTCTTC. It encodes CASRDRGWEQFF. Based on the CDR3 plus reference TRBV2 and TRBJ2-1, the full variable domain is EPEVTQTPSHQVTQMGQEVILRCVPISNHLYFYWYRQILGQKVEFLVSFYNNEISEKSEIFDDQFSVERPDGSNFTLKIRSTKLEDSAMYFCASRDRGWEQFFGPGTRLTVL.

This clonotype appeared once. The CDR3: CASSLEGRVCEQYV. As DNA, the CDR3 is TGTGCCAGCAGCTTAGAGGGCAGGGTCTGCGAGCAGTACGTC. The genes are TRBV7-8 and TRBJ2-7; D might be TRBD1 (5 bases). Germline CDR1 and CDR2: SGHVS and FQNEAQ. Deletions cut 1 base from V and 6 bases from J, with 13 bases between. This CDR3 comprises 14 residues.

The chain combines TRBV5-1 with TRBJ1-1, with TRBD1 matching 11 bases. The germline V gene encodes CDR1 SGHRS and CDR2 YFSETQ. The trim removed 3 bases at V and 4 bases at J, leaving 5 bases unmatched. The CDR3 spans 15 residues. The CDR3 DNA sequence: TGCGCCAGCAGCTCGGACAGGGGGCGAGGCACTGAAGCTTTCTTT. It yields the protein CASSSDRGRGTEAFF.

This clonotype was recorded a few times. The chain carries TRBV4-2 and TRBJ1-6; D call uncertain. The germline V gene has CDR1 LGHNA and CDR2 YNFKEQ. The CDR3 is 17 residues long. V gave up 0 bases and J gave up 0 bases, with 9 bases separating them. The CDR3 reads CASSQDRRSSYNSPLHF. CDR3 DNA: TGTGCCAGCAGCCAAGATCGTCGGAGCTCCTATAATTCACCCCTCCACTTT.

The sample holds a few counts of this clonotype. The rearrangement joins TRBV5-1 to TRBJ2-1, with TRBD2 matching 7 bases. CDR3 length: 14 residues. V dropped 3 bases and J dropped 6; count of bases not matched to a gene: 6. Germline CDR1 SGHRS, CDR2 YFSETQ. The CDR3 nucleotides read TGCGCCAGCAGCTCCCGACTAGCAGGCAATGAGCAGTTCTTC. It codes for CASSSRLAGNEQFF.

There are many counts of this clonotype. The DNA of the CDR3 is TGCGCCAGCAGCTTCGGGACCTCGGCAGATACGCAGTATTTT. It codes for CASSFGTSADTQYF. The V gene is TRBV5-1, the J gene TRBJ2-3, with D perhaps given as TRBD1 or TRBD2 (5 bases each). CDR1 is SGHRS and CDR2 is YFSETQ in the germline V gene. V lost 2 bases and J lost 4, with 11 bases in between. The CDR3 length is 14 residues. Supplemented by reference TRBV5-1 and TRBJ2-3, the full variable domain reads KAGVTQTPRYLIKTRGQQVTLSCSPISGHRSVSWYQQTPGQGLQFLFEYFSETQRNKGNFPGRFSGRQFSNSRSEMNVSTLELGDSALYLCASSFGTSADTQYFGPGTRLTVL.

The CDR3 here is CASSSKSGGGELFF. The CDR3 region has the DNA TGTGCCAGCAGCTCGAAAAGCGGGGGCGGGGAGCTGTTTTTT. The V and J genes are TRBV7-6 and TRBJ2-2; TRBD2 matches at 8 bases. The V segment lost 4 bases and the J segment 7 bases; nucleotides outside the gene matches: 5. From germline, CDR1 is SGHVS and CDR2 FNYEAQ. There are 14 residues in the CDR3.

The table lists this clonotype with a few counts. The CDR3 DNA reads as TGCAGTGCTAGAGGTAGTTTCCGGGACCAGTACTTC. As protein: CSARGSFRDQYF. The chain joins TRBV20-1 to TRBJ2-5; D perhaps matches TRBD2 (5 bases). The CDR3 has 12 amino acids. V lost 1 base to trimming and J lost 10 bases, with 13 bases between them. CDR1 is DFQATT and CDR2 is SNEGSKA in the germline V gene (reference sequence).

Only one count was recorded for this clonotype. The rearrangement uses TRBV10-3 and TRBJ1-2; no clear D gene. The V end was cut by 7 bases, the J end by 2 bases, with 14 bases between. The CDR3 has 14 residues. The germline gives CDR1 ENHRY, CDR2 SYGVKD. This CDR3 reads CAITGLQRNYGYTF. The CDR3 DNA reads as TGTGCCATCACTGGCCTTCAGAGGAACTATGGCTACACCTTC.

This chain connects TRBV7-6 to TRBJ1-6, with D possibly being TRBD1 (5 bases). V shed 5 bases and J shed 0 bases, with 11 bases lying between them. The CDR3 has 16 amino acids. CDR1 and CDR2 from the germline V gene are SGHVS and FNYEAQ. The CDR3 here is CASSHRGGSYNSPLHF. In nucleotides, the CDR3 is TGTGCCAGCAGCCACCGGGGGGGCTCCTATAATTCACCCCTCCACTTT.

This clonotype was counted only a few times. V and J are TRBV4-2 and TRBJ1-3, with D unresolved. The V gene lost 4 bases and the J gene lost 4 bases, with 14 bases spanning the gap. There are 15 residues in the CDR3. CDR1 LGHNA and CDR2 YNFKEQ come from the germline V gene. The CDR3 loop reads CASSRWWGEGNTIYF. CDR3 bases: TGTGCCAGCAGCCGCTGGTGGGGTGAAGGAAACACCATATATTTT.

The J gene is TRBJ1-5, the V gene TRBV4-1, with TRBD1 as a possible D gene (5 bases). The CDR3 totals 15 residues. The germline CDR1 and CDR2 sequences are MGHRA and YSYEKL. V was shortened by 4 bases and J by 4 bases, with 14 bases between the two germline ends. The CDR3 is CASSRGASANQPQHF. CDR3 in DNA: TGCGCCAGCAGCCGAGGGGCGAGCGCAAATCAGCCCCAGCATTTT.

The chain links TRBV5-1 to TRBJ2-3; D gene ambiguous. Trimming removed 0 bases at V and 1 base at J, with 6 bases between. The CDR3 sequence is 14 residues long. CDR1 and CDR2 from the germline V gene are SGHRS and YFSETQ. The CDR3 DNA is TGCGCCAGCAGCTTGGAAGTCCGCACAGATACGCAGTATTTT. Encoded protein: CASSLEVRTDTQYF.